The 21 T cell receptor beta chains below all came from one sample that was sequenced in a study of vaccination and CD4 T cells after COVID-19. Sequenced with the Oncomine TCR Beta short-read assay was DNA taken from cultured CD4+ T cells. TCRdb analysed the PCR reads with MiXCR anew, one entry per CDR3 protein. Of 15,000 or so distinct CDR3 sequences listed, nearly 75% were seen once; the top ten hold roughly a tenth. Noted treatment: roughly ten-day PBMC culture with coronavirus spike peptide pools or control peptides (ViraFEST assay). Which antigens these TCRs recognize remains unknown. The source material was CD4+ T cells from blood, cultured in vitro. These receptor sequences come from a human donor who had recovered from COVID-19.

The chain has TRBV7-9 and TRBJ2-3; tentatively, D is TRBD2 (6 bases). The germline V gene encodes CDR1 SEHNR and CDR2 FQNEAQ (reference sequence). The CDR3 has 12 residues. The V gene lost 1 base and the J gene lost 8 bases, with 7 bases spanning the gap. The CDR3 DNA reads as TGTGCCAGCAGCTTAGGCGGGACTACGCAGTATTTT. Amino acids: CASSLGGTTQYF.

This chain connects TRBV20-1 to TRBJ1-2, with D perhaps matching TRBD1 (6 bases). The V gene's germline CDR1 is DFQATT and CDR2 SNEGSKA (reference sequence). V was trimmed by 1 base and J by 2 bases, leaving 8 bases between them. This CDR3 region has 13 residues. This chain's CDR3 is CSARVQGNYGYTF. The CDR3 DNA reads as TGCAGTGCTAGAGTACAGGGAAACTATGGCTACACCTTC.

The rearrangement uses TRBV7-9 and TRBJ2-1; D possibly corresponds to TRBD2 (6 bases). The germline V and J ends were trimmed by 9 bases and 0 bases, with 12 bases remaining between them. This CDR3 is built from 14 residues. Germline assignment: CDR1 SEHNR and CDR2 FQNEAQ (reference sequence). This chain's CDR3 is CASNRGSSYNEQFF. In DNA form, the CDR3 reads TGTGCCAGTAACCGGGGGAGCTCCTACAATGAGCAGTTCTTC.

The genes are TRBV28 and TRBJ1-2, with D tentatively TRBD1 (6 bases). This CDR3 is 15 amino acids long. The V end was cut by 6 bases, the J end by 3 bases, with 17 bases between. Germline V gene data show CDR1 as MDHEN and CDR2 as SYDVKM. For the CDR3, the DNA is TGTGCCAGCAGCCCCACAGGGTTCGGGTACTATGGCTACACCTTC. It yields the protein CASSPTGFGYYGYTF.

This sequence joins TRBV7-2 and TRBJ1-5; no clear D. The V end was cut by 1 base, the J end by 0 bases, with 10 bases between. The CDR3 loop spans 16 amino acids. CDR1 and CDR2 (germline): SGHTA, FQGNSA. The CDR3 sequence: CASSLGTAYSNQPQHF. The DNA for the CDR3 is TGTGCCAGCAGCTTAGGAACAGCCTATAGCAATCAGCCCCAGCATTTT.

The chain employs TRBV6-2 or TRBV6-3 and TRBJ2-7, with D perhaps assigned TRBD1 or TRBD2 (5 bases each). CDR3 length equals 16 residues. Between the trimmed V and J ends, which lost 2 bases and 0 bases, there was a span of 14 bases. Germline V gene sequence: CDR1 MNHEY, CDR2 SVGEGT. The CDR3 DNA sequence: TGTGCCAGCAGTTACACTGTGTGGGACCGCTCCTACGAGCAGTACTTC. This encodes CASSYTVWDRSYEQYF.

This clonotype was observed a few times. The gene calls are TRBV7-2 and TRBJ2-2; D might be TRBD1 or TRBD2, each matching 5 bases. Trimming cost V 7 bases and J 4 bases, with 19 bases left between them. The germline CDR1 and CDR2 sequences are SGHTA and FQGNSA. The CDR3 contains 16 residues. The CDR3 region has the DNA TGTGCCAGCACCCTTCGGCCAGTGGGGGTCACCGGGGAGCTGTTTTTT. This gives the protein CASTLRPVGVTGELFF.

This clonotype appeared a few times. The chain couples TRBV20-1 to TRBJ2-1; TRBD2 matches at 9 bases. CDR1 and CDR2 from the germline V gene are DFQATT and SNEGSKA (reference sequence). CDR3 length: 14 amino acids. After removal of 6 bases from V and 3 bases from J, the junction contained 6 bases not matched to a gene. DNA for the CDR3: TGCAGTGCCCGAGCGGGAGGCCACTACAATGAGCAGTTCTTC. This encodes CSARAGGHYNEQFF.

The J gene is TRBJ1-2, the V gene TRBV7-2; D remains unclear. With 3 bases removed from V and 3 bases from J, the gap between germline ends came to 8 bases. The CDR3 covers 13 residues. Germline V gene data show CDR1 as SGHTA and CDR2 as FQGNSA. The CDR3 spells CASSFTTDYGYTF. The CDR3 nucleotides are TGTGCCAGCAGCTTTACGACGGACTATGGCTACACCTTC. The full variable domain, with the rest looked up from reference TRBV7-2 and TRBJ1-2, is GAGVSQSPSNKVTEKGKDVELRCDPISGHTALYWYRQSLGQGLEFLIYFQGNSAPDKSGLPSDRFSAERTGGSVSTLTIQRTQQEDSAVYLCASSFTTDYGYTFGSGTRLTVV.

This clonotype showed up just a few times. This chain links TRBV27 with TRBJ2-7, with a tentative D call TRBD2 (5 bases). The germline V gene encodes CDR1 MNHEY and CDR2 SMNVEV (reference sequence). Between the trimmed V and J ends, which lost 6 bases and 7 bases, there was a span of 10 bases. The CDR3 contains 11 residues. The CDR3 sequence is CASRRALEQYF. Written as DNA, the CDR3 is TGTGCCAGCAGGAGGGCGCTGGAGCAGTACTTC.

V usage is TRBV20-1 and J usage is TRBJ1-5, with D hard to call. Germline lookup yields CDR1 DFQATT and CDR2 SNEGSKA (reference sequence). V lost 1 base and J 2 bases, leaving 9 bases between the germline ends. This CDR3 region has 14 residues. The CDR3 spells CSARAASGNQPQHF. The CDR3, as DNA: TGCAGTGCTAGAGCAGCATCGGGCAATCAGCCCCAGCATTTT.

V and J are TRBV25-1 and TRBJ2-5; D tentatively fits TRBD1 or TRBD2 (5 bases each). This CDR3 is built from 13 residues. Per the germline V gene, CDR1 is MGHDK and CDR2 is SYGVNS. V was trimmed by 4 bases and J by 7 bases, leaving 13 bases between them. Here the CDR3 DNA reads TGTGCCAGCAGTGGTGGGGAAGGGACGACCCAGTACTTC. Translated, it gives CASSGGEGTTQYF.

V and J are TRBV7-3 and TRBJ1-1; perhaps TRBD1 as D (6 bases). V was trimmed by 5 bases and J by 2 bases, leaving 15 bases between them. This CDR3 has 15 residues. CDR1 and CDR2 (germline): SGHTA, FQGTGA. CDR3 protein: CASSPSQGSNTEAFF. The CDR3 bases are TGTGCCAGCAGCCCCTCACAGGGTAGTAACACTGAAGCTTTCTTT.

Notes on this clonotype: A read error may account for a junction end that differs from germline. This chain joins TRBV6-1 and TRBJ1-5, with 8 bases identical to TRBD1. Germline loops: CDR1 MNHNS, CDR2 SASEGT. The CDR3 is 13 amino acids. CDR3 DNA: TGTGCCAGCAGTATGTCCGGACAGGGCCGCAGGGATTTT. This codes for CASSMSGQGRRDF.

The rearrangement joins TRBV2 to TRBJ2-5; the match to TRBD2 covers 10 bases. The CDR3 spans 15 residues. V gave up 4 bases and J gave up 3 bases; unmatched junction bases: 5. CDR1 is SNHLY, CDR2 FYNNEI, per germline. As DNA, the CDR3 is TGTGCCAGCAGTGGGACTAGCGGAAGAAAAGAGACCCAGTACTTC. Its protein product is CASSGTSGRKETQYF.

This clonotype has a handful of counts. This CDR3 is CASSPHRGNTEAFF. In DNA, the CDR3 is TGTGCCAGCAGTCCCCATAGGGGGAACACTGAAGCTTTCTTT. This rearrangement joins TRBV27 to TRBJ1-1; D is perhaps TRBD1 (5 bases). This CDR3 has 14 residues. The V and J ends lost 5 bases and 1 base respectively, with 11 bases between them. The V gene's germline CDR1 is MNHEY and CDR2 SMNVEV (reference sequence).

There are a few counts of this clonotype. V gene TRBV25-1 combines with J gene TRBJ1-2; D unclear. The CDR3 runs to 13 residues. Trimming stripped 3 bases from V and 7 bases from J, with 12 bases between. Germline CDR1 MGHDK, CDR2 SYGVNS. For the CDR3, the DNA is TGTGCCAGCAGTGAGCGCCGCGGCAGTGGCTACACCTTC. Its protein product is CASSERRGSGYTF.

The rearrangement uses TRBV6-2 or TRBV6-3 and TRBJ2-4; either TRBD1 or TRBD2 may fit D (5 bases each). The CDR3 consists of 16 residues. With 6 bases removed from V and 3 bases from J, the gap between germline ends came to 18 bases. Germline V CDR1 and CDR2: MNHEY, SVGEGT. CDR3 DNA sequence: TGTGCCAGCAGAGGAGCGGACACCCTGCTCAAAAACATTCAGTACTTC. Encoded protein: CASRGADTLLKNIQYF.

The chain is built from TRBV28 and TRBJ1-1, with D unresolved. The CDR3 has 13 amino acids. CDR1 and CDR2 (germline): MDHEN, SYDVKM. V shed 7 bases and J shed 6 bases, with 15 bases lying between them. Written as DNA, the CDR3 is TGTGCCAGCACTCGCCGGGCCCAATCTGAAGCTTTCTTT. Amino acid sequence: CASTRRAQSEAFF.

The chain couples TRBV15 to TRBJ2-3; either TRBD1 or TRBD2 may fit D (5 bases each). V was clipped by 7 bases and J by 1 base, with 15 bases between them. CDR1 LNHNV and CDR2 YYDKDF come from the germline V gene (reference sequence). The CDR3 covers 15 residues. As DNA, the CDR3 is TGTGCCACCACCTATCCGGGACGGGGCACAGATACGCAGTATTTT. The encoded protein is CATTYPGRGTDTQYF.

The gene calls are TRBV19 and TRBJ2-5, with D possibly called TRBD1 or TRBD2 (5 bases each). V gave up 5 bases and J gave up 4 bases, with 11 bases separating them. The CDR3 is 13 residues long. From germline, CDR1 is LNHDA and CDR2 SQIVND (reference sequence). CDR3 coding DNA: TGTGCCAGTAGTGGGACCCATGGAGAGACCCAGTACTTC. Its protein is CASSGTHGETQYF.